Listed here is a single TCR beta chain. The data stem from a study of control samples from healthy donors and cancer patients. Some clones are missing from TCRdb's copy, which holds only in-frame ones; the method was immunoSEQ multiplex PCR. This sample carries tens of thousands of clones, more than 70% of them seen once, and the ten largest clones take around two fifths. The ends were cut back, 2 bases at V and 7 bases at J, with 5 bases in the middle. The CDR3 is made up of 11 amino acids. Sequenced input: PBMCs. The genes are TRBV12-3 or TRBV12-4 and TRBJ2-5; D is unclear. The receptor's source is a man aged 50-60 years with head and neck cancer. Here the CDR3 reads CASSLSVTQYF. CDR3 sequence (DNA): TGTGCCAGCAGTTTAAGCGTGACCCAGTACTTC.